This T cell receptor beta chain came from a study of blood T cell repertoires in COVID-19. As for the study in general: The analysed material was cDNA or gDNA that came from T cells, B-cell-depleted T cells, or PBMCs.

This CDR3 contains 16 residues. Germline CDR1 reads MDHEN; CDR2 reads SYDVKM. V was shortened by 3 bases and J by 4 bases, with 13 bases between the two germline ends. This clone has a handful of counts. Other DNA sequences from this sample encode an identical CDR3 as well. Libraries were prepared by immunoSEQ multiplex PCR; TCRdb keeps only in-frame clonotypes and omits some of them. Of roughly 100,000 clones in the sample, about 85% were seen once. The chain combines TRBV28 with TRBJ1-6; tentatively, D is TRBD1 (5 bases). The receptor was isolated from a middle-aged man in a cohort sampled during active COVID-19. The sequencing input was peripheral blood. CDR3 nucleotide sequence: TGTGCCAGCAGTTTCTCCCGGGGACTATATAATTCACCCCTCCACTTT. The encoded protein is CASSFSRGLYNSPLHF. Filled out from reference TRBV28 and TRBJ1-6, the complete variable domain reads DVKVTQSSRYLVKRTGEKVFLECVQDMDHENMFWYRQDPGLGLRLIYFSYDVKMKEKGDIPEGYSVSREKKERFSLILESASTNQTSMYLCASSFSRGLYNSPLHFGNGTRLTVT.